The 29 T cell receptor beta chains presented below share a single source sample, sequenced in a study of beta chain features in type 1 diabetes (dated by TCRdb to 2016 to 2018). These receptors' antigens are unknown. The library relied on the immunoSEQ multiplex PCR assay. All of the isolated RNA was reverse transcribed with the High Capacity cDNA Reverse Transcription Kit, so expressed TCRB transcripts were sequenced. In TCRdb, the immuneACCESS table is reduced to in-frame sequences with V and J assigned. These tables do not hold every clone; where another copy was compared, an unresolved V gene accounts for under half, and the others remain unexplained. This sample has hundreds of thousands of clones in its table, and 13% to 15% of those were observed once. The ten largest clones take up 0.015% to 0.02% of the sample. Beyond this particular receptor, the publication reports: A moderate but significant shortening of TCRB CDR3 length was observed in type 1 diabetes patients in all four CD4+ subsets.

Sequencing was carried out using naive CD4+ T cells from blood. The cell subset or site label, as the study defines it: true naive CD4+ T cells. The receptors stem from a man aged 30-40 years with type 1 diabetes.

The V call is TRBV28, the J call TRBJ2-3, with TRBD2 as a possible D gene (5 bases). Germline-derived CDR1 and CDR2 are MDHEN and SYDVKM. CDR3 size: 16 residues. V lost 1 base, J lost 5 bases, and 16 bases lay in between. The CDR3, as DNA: TGTGCCAGCAGTTTATCCAGCGCCGACGGAGGAGATACGCAGTATTTT. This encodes CASSLSSADGGDTQYF. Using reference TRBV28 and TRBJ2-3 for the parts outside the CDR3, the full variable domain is DVKVTQSSRYLVKRTGEKVFLECVQDMDHENMFWYRQDPGLGLRLIYFSYDVKMKEKGDIPEGYSVSREKKERFSLILESASTNQTSMYLCASSLSSADGGDTQYFGPGTRLTVL.

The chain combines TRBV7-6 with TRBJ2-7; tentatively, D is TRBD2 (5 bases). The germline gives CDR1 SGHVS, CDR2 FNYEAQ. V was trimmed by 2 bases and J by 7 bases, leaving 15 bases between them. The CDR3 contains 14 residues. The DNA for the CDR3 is TGTGCCAGCAGCTTATCGGCGGTCCCGGGGGAGCAGTACTTC. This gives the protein CASSLSAVPGEQYF.

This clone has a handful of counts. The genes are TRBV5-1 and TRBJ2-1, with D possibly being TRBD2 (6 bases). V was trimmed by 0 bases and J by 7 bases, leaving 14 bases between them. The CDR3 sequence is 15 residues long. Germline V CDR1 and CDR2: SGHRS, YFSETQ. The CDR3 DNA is TGCGCCAGCAGCTTGGGCGGGACTCCGGGTAATGAGCAGTTCTTC. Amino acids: CASSLGGTPGNEQFF.

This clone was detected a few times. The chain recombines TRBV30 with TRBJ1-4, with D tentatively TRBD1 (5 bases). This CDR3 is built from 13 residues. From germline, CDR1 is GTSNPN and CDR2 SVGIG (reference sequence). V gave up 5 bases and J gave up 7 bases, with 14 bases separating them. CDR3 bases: TGTGCCTGGGCCCAGGGCCGGACTGAAAAACTGTTTTTT. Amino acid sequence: CAWAQGRTEKLFF.

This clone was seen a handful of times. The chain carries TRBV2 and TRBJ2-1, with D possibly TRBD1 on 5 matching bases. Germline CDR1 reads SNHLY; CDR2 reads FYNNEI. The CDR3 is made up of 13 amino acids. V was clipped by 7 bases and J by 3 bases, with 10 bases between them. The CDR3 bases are TGTGCCAGCACTGCAGGGATCTACAATGAGCAGTTCTTC. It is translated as CASTAGIYNEQFF.

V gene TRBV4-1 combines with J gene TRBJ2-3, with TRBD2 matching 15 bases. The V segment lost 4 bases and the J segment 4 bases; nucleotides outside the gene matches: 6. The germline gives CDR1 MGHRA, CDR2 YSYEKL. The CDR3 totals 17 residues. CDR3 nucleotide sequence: TGCGCCAGCAGCCTATCGGGACTAGCGGGAGGTTCAGATACGCAGTATTTT. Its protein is CASSLSGLAGGSDTQYF.

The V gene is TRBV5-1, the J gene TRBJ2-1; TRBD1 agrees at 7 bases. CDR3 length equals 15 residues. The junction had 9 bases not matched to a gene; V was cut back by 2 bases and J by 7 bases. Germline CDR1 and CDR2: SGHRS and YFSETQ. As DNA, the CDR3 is TGCGCCAGCAGCTTTACAGGGGTAAGGGGGAATGAGCAGTTCTTC. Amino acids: CASSFTGVRGNEQFF.

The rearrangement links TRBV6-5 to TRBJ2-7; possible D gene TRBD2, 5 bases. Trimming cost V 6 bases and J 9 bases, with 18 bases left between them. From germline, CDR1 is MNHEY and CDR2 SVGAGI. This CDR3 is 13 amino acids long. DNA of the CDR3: TGTGCCAGCAGGCCTCCGGGGTCTAGTGGGCAGTACTTC. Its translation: CASRPPGSSGQYF.

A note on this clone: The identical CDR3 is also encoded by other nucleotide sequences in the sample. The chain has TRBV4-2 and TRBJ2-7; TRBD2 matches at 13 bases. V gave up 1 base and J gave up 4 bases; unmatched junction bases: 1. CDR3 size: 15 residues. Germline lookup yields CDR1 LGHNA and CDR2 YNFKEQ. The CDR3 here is CASSQGLAGGYEQYF. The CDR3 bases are TGTGCCAGCAGCCAAGGACTAGCGGGAGGTTACGAGCAGTACTTC.

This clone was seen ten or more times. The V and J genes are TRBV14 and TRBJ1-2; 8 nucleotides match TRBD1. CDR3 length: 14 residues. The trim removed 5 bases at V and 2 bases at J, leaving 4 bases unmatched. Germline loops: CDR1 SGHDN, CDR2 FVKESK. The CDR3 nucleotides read TGTGCCAGCAGCACGAGGACAGGGAACTATGGCTACACCTTC. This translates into CASSTRTGNYGYTF.

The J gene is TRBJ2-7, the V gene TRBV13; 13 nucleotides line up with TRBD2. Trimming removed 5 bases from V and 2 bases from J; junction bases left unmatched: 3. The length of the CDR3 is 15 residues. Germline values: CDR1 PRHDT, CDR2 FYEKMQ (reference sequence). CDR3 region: CASSLTSGRAYEQYF. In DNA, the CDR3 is TGTGCCAGCAGCCTTACTAGCGGGAGGGCCTACGAGCAGTACTTC.

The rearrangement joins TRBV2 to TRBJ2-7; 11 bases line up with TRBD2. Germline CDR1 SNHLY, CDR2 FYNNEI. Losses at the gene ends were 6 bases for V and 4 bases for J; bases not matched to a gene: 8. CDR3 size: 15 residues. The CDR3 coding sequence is TGTGCCAGCAGCCCTACTAGCGGGAGAGGTTACGAGCAGTACTTC. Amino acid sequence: CASSPTSGRGYEQYF. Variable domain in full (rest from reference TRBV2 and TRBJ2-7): EPEVTQTPSHQVTQMGQEVILRCVPISNHLYFYWYRQILGQKVEFLVSFYNNEISEKSEIFDDQFSVERPDGSNFTLKIRSTKLEDSAMYFCASSPTSGRGYEQYFGPGTRLTVT.

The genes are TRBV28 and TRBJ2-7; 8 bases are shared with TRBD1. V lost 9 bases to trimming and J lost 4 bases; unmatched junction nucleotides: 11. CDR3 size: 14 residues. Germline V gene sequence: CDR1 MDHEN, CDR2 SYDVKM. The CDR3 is CASAGTGGMYEQYF. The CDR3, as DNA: TGTGCCAGTGCCGGGACAGGAGGCATGTACGAGCAGTACTTC.

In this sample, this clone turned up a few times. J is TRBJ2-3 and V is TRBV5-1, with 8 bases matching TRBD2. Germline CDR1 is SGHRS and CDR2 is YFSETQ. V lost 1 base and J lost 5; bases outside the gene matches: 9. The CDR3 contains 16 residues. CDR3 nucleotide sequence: TGCGCCAGCAGCTTGAAGGTTCAGCGGGAGAAAGATACGCAGTATTTT. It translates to CASSLKVQREKDTQYF.

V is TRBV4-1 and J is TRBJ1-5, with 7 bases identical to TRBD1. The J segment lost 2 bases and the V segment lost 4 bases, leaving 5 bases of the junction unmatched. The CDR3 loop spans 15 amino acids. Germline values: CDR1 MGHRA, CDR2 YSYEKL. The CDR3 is CASSLLDRGNQPQHF. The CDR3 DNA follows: TGCGCCAGCAGCCTCTTAGACAGGGGCAATCAGCCCCAGCATTTT.

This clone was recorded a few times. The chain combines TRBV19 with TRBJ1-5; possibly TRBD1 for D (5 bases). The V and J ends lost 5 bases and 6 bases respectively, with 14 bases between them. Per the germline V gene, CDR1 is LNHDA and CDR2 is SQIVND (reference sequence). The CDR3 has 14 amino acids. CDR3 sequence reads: CASSRDGGSQPQHF. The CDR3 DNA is TGTGCCAGTAGTCGTGATGGGGGGAGTCAGCCCCAGCATTTT.

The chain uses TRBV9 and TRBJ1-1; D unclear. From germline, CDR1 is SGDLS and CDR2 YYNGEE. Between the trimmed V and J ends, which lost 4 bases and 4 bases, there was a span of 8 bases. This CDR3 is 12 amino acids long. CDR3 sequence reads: CASSQRGTEAFF. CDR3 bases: TGTGCCAGCAGCCAACGGGGCACTGAAGCTTTCTTT.

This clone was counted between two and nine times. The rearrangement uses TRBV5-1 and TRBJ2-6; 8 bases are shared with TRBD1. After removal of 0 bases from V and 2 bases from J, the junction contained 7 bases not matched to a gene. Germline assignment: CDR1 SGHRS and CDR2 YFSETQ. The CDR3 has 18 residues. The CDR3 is CASSLAARGLAGANVLTF. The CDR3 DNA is TGCGCCAGCAGCTTGGCGGCCAGGGGGCTCGCTGGGGCCAACGTCCTGACTTTC.

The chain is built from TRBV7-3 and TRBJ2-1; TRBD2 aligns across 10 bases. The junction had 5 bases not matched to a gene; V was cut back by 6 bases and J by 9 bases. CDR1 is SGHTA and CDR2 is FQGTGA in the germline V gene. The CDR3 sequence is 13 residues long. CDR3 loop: CASSAASGSEQFF. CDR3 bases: TGTGCCAGCAGTGCGGCTAGCGGGAGTGAGCAGTTCTTC.

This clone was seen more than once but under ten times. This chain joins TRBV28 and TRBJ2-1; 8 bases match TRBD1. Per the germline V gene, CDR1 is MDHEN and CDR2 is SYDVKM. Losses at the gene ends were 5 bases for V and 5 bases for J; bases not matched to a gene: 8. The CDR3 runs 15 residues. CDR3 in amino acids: CASSRSGTGDNEQFF. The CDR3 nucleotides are TGTGCCAGCAGTCGATCTGGGACAGGCGACAATGAGCAGTTCTTC.

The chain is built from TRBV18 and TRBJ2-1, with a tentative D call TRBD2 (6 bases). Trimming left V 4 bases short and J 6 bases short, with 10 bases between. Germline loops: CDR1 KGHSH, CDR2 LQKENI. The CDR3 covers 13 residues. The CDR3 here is CASSRWRGNEQFF. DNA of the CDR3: TGTGCCAGCTCACGGTGGAGGGGCAATGAGCAGTTCTTC.

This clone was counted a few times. CDR3 nucleotides: TGTGCCAGTAGTACTACCGGGACAGGCCTAAACATTCAGTACTTC. Translating gives CASSTTGTGLNIQYF. This chain joins TRBV19 and TRBJ2-4, with TRBD1 matching 8 bases. Germline assignment: CDR1 LNHDA and CDR2 SQIVND (reference sequence). There are 15 residues in the CDR3. With V trimmed by 4 bases and J by 6 bases, 8 bases remained unmatched.

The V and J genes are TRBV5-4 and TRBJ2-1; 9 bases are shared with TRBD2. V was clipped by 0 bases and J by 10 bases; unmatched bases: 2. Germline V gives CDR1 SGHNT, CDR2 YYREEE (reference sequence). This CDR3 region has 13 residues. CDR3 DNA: TGTGCCAGCAGCTTGGAAGCGGGGGGCGAGCAGTTCTTC. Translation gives CASSLEAGGEQFF.

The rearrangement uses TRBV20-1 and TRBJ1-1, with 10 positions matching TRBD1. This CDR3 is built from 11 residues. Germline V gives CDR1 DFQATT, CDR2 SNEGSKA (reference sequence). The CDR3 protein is CGLMDRGYAFF. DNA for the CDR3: TGCGGACTGATGGACAGGGGGTATGCTTTCTTT.

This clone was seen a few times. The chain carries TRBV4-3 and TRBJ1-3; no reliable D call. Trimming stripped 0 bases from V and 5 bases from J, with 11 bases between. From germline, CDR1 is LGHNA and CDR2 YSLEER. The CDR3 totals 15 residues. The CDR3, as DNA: TGCGCCAGCAGCCAAGATCCAGGTCCGAGAAACACCATATATTTT. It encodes CASSQDPGPRNTIYF.

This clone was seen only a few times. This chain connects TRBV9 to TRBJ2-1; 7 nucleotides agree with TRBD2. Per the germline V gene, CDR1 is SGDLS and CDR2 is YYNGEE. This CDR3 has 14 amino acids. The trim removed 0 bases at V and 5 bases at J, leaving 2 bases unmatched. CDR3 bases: TGTGCCAGCAGCGTAGGGGGGAGGGACAATGAGCAGTTCTTC. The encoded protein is CASSVGGRDNEQFF.

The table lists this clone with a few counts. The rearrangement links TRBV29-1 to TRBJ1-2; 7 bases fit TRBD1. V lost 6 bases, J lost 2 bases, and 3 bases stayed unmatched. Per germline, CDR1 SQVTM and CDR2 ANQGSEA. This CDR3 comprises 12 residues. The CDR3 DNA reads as TGCAGCGTACTACAGGGGAACTATGGCTACACCTTC. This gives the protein CSVLQGNYGYTF.

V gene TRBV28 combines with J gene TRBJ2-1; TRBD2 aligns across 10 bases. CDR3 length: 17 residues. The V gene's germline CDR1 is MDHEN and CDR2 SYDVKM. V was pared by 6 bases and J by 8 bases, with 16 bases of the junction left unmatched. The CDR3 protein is CASSSASGTSALYEQFF. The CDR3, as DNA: TGTGCCAGCAGCTCGGCGTCCGGGACTAGCGCTTTGTATGAGCAGTTCTTC.

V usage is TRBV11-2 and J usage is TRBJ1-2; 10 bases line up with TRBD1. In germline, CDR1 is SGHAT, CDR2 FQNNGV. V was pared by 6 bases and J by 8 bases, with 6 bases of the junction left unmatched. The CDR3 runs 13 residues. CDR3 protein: CASSPRDRGGYTF. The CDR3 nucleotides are TGTGCCAGCAGTCCCCGGGACAGGGGAGGCTACACCTTC.